This T cell receptor (beta chain) was observed in a study of human T cells and chemical hapten exposure. On the study more broadly: Alopecia areata, totalis or universalis affected patients who were mostly female.

Time point specified: patch test 1, 2 weeks after DPC sensitization. The treatment here: therapeutic diphenylcyclopropenone sensitization with weekly scalp DPC. TCRdb re-derived calls from the RACE reads in MiXCR, one entry per CDR3 protein. The repertoire consists of 150,000 to 200,000 distinct CDR3 sequences, with about 14% occurring once and the leading ten covering around 1.7%. This clonotype was counted only a few times. The CDR3 contains 14 residues. Looked up from germline, CDR1 is WSHSY and CDR2 is SAAADI. The germline V and J ends were trimmed by 4 bases and 4 bases, with 13 bases remaining between them.

The origin of this receptor is a woman in her thirties with alopecia areata. Some clones in this sample may be carry-over from other donors' samples. The rearrangement joins TRBV10-2 to TRBJ2-5, with D possibly TRBD2 on 6 matching bases. This material consisted of whole blood, taken in connection with sensitization to the hapten diphenylcyclopropenone (DPC). In DNA form, the CDR3 reads TGCGCCAGCAGTGTAGCGGTGCGGCGAGAGACCCAGTACTTC. It encodes CASSVAVRRETQYF.